Shown below are 26 T cell receptor beta chains from a single sample sequenced in a study of blood T cell repertoires in COVID-19. Sequenced by immunoSEQ multiplex PCR; TCRdb stores in-frame clones only, minus some. Of tens of thousands of clones listed, approximately 88% were seen once; the top ten hold approximately 30%. The sample was peripheral blood. The receptors here all came from a woman in her seventies with active COVID-19.

CDR3 sequence (DNA): TGTGCCAGCAGTTACCTTTCACTAGCGTGGCACGAGCAGTACTTC. It codes for CASSYLSLAWHEQYF. The V gene is TRBV6-2 or TRBV6-3, the J gene TRBJ2-7; TRBD2 aligns across 7 bases. The CDR3 is made up of 15 amino acids. Germline V gene data show CDR1 as MNHEY and CDR2 as SVGEGT. The V segment lost 2 bases and the J segment 5 bases; nucleotides outside the gene matches: 9.

A few counts support this clone. The chain is built from TRBV7-6 and TRBJ2-2; 7 bases fit TRBD1. With V trimmed by 4 bases and J by 4 bases, 6 bases remained unmatched. The germline V gene has CDR1 SGHVS and CDR2 FNYEAQ. CDR3 length equals 15 residues. DNA for the CDR3: TGTGCCAGCAGCTCTACGACAGGGAGCACCGGGGAGCTGTTTTTT. Its protein product is CASSSTTGSTGELFF.

The chain couples TRBV3-1 (or the pseudogene TRBV3-2) to TRBJ1-6; D gene unclear. Germline V CDR1 and CDR2: LGHDT, YNNKEL (reference sequence). Trimming cost V 1 base and J 10 bases, with 11 bases left between them. The CDR3 is 14 residues long. DNA for the CDR3: TGTGCCAGCAGCCAAGCGCAGTCACAGTCACCCCTCCACTTT. This sequence encodes CASSQAQSQSPLHF.

V is TRBV6-5 and J is TRBJ2-6, with a tentative D call TRBD1 (5 bases). The germline CDR1 and CDR2 sequences are MNHEY and SVGAGI. The CDR3 extends over 14 amino acids. V gave up 11 bases and J gave up 0 bases, with 11 bases separating them. The CDR3 loop reads CAAMTVSGANVLTF. Written as DNA, the CDR3 is TGTGCCGCTATGACAGTCTCTGGGGCCAACGTCCTGACTTTC.

This clone was counted a single time. The rearrangement links TRBV19 to TRBJ2-2, with D unresolved. This CDR3 region has 11 residues. In germline, CDR1 is LNHDA, CDR2 SQIVND (reference sequence). V shed 5 bases and J shed 8 bases, with 6 bases lying between them. The CDR3 region is CASSALGELFF. CDR3 DNA: TGTGCCAGTAGTGCCCTAGGGGAGCTGTTTTTT.

The CDR3 loop reads CASSPGTLNTGELFF. CDR3 DNA sequence: TGTGCCAGCAGCCCCGGGACTCTTAACACCGGGGAGCTGTTTTTT. This chain links TRBV7-3 with TRBJ2-2, with a weak D call TRBD2 (6 bases). The CDR3 has 15 amino acids. Germline lookup yields CDR1 SGHTA and CDR2 FQGTGA. V was trimmed by 5 bases and J by 2 bases, leaving 12 bases between them. The full variable domain, with the rest looked up from reference TRBV7-3 and TRBJ2-2, is GAGVSQTPSNKVTEKGKYVELRCDPISGHTALYWYRQSLGQGPEFLIYFQGTGAADDSGLPNDRFFAVRPEGSVSTLKIQRTERGDSAVYLCASSPGTLNTGELFFGEGSRLTVL.

DNA of the CDR3: TGTGCCAGCAGCTTAGCCAGGGGATTCGAGACCCAGTACTTC. This translates into CASSLARGFETQYF. This chain uses TRBV7-9 with TRBJ2-5; D might be TRBD1 (6 bases). Germline V lookup: CDR1 SEHNR, CDR2 FQNEAQ (reference sequence). CDR3 length: 14 residues. The V end was cut by 0 bases, the J end by 5 bases, with 10 bases between.

The table lists this clone with a count of one. The CDR3 region has the DNA TGTGCCAGCAGTTTAGACGGCAGGGGGACGTTTAACTATGGCTACACCTTC. This encodes CASSLDGRGTFNYGYTF. The chain joins TRBV27 to TRBJ1-2; 7 bases fit TRBD1. The germline gives CDR1 MNHEY, CDR2 SMNVEV (reference sequence). The CDR3 has 17 amino acids. Trimming removed 2 bases from V and 1 base from J; junction bases left unmatched: 10.

The rearrangement uses TRBV6-4 and TRBJ1-6, with a weak D call TRBD1 (6 bases). CDR3 length: 14 amino acids. The V gene's germline CDR1 is MRHNA and CDR2 SNTAGT. V dropped 4 bases and J dropped 4 bases, with 8 bases sitting between them. CDR3: CASSADSYNSPLHF. DNA of the CDR3: TGTGCCAGCAGTGCGGACAGTTATAATTCACCCCTCCACTTT.

The rearrangement joins TRBV5-1 to TRBJ2-5; D is perhaps TRBD2 (7 bases). Looked up from germline, CDR1 is SGHRS and CDR2 is YFSETQ. The CDR3 runs to 18 residues. V was trimmed by 1 base and J by 3 bases, leaving 22 bases between them. In DNA form, the CDR3 reads TGCGCCAGCAGCTTGACCCCCCCGGGGGGCCTTTATGAAGAGACCCAGTACTTC. This translates into CASSLTPPGGLYEETQYF.

The V gene is TRBV9, the J gene TRBJ2-3, with 8 bases matching TRBD2. The length of the CDR3 is 16 residues. CDR1 and CDR2 (germline): SGDLS, YYNGEE. Losses at the gene ends were 4 bases for V and 2 bases for J; bases not matched to a gene: 9. The CDR3 is CASSQPVAGNTDTQYF. In DNA, the CDR3 is TGTGCCAGCAGCCAACCTGTAGCGGGGAACACAGATACGCAGTATTTT.

The chain joins TRBV19 to TRBJ1-5; D is uncertain. Germline assignment: CDR1 LNHDA and CDR2 SQIVND (reference sequence). The germline V and J ends were trimmed by 11 bases and 7 bases, with 9 bases remaining between them. CDR3 length equals 10 residues. CDR3: CAVGPQPQHF. CDR3 DNA sequence: TGTGCCGTGGGCCCGCAGCCCCAGCATTTT. The whole variable domain, filled in from reference TRBV19 and TRBJ1-5, reads DGGITQSPKYLFRKEGQNVTLSCEQNLNHDAMYWYRQDPGQGLRLIYYSQIVNDFQKGDIAEGYSVSREKKESFPLTVTSAQKNPTAFYLCAVGPQPQHFGDGTRLSIL.

The rearrangement uses TRBV24-1 and TRBJ2-3; 8 positions match TRBD1. This CDR3 region has 17 residues. The V gene end was trimmed by 3 bases and the J gene end by 5 bases; junction bases not matched to a gene: 12. Germline assignment: CDR1 KGHDR and CDR2 SFDVKD. In DNA form, the CDR3 reads TGTGCCACCAGTGATGGGTCCAGGACAGGGTTAAAAGATACGCAGTATTTT. Translation gives CATSDGSRTGLKDTQYF.

The chain employs TRBV4-2 and TRBJ2-7, with TRBD2 identical over 13 bases. V lost 2 bases, J lost 4 bases, and 2 bases stayed unmatched. CDR1 and CDR2 (germline): LGHNA, YNFKEQ. This CDR3 is built from 15 residues. As DNA, the CDR3 is TGTGCCAGCAGCCAAACTAGCGGGGGGGCTTACGAGCAGTACTTC. Its translation is CASSQTSGGAYEQYF.

The chain carries TRBV7-2 and TRBJ1-2; D remains unclear. Germline V gives CDR1 SGHTA, CDR2 FQGNSA. This CDR3 region has 13 residues. The germline V and J ends were trimmed by 1 base and 5 bases, with 8 bases remaining between them. The CDR3 here is CASSLGVQYGYTF. CDR3 DNA sequence: TGTGCCAGCAGCTTAGGGGTACAGTATGGCTACACCTTC.

CDR3 residues: CASSFAGVGSPLHF. The CDR3 DNA reads TGTGCCAGCAGCTTTGCGGGGGTAGGTTCACCCCTCCACTTT. This chain connects TRBV7-9 to TRBJ1-6, with D perhaps TRBD1 (5 bases). V was pared by 3 bases and J by 9 bases, with 12 bases between. The CDR3 is 14 amino acids. Germline CDR1 SEHNR, CDR2 FQNEAQ (reference sequence).

The chain joins TRBV5-4 to TRBJ1-2, with D maybe TRBD1 (6 bases). V was shortened by 4 bases and J by 0 bases, with 16 bases between the two germline ends. In germline, CDR1 is SGHNT, CDR2 YYREEE (reference sequence). CDR3 length: 16 residues. CDR3 sequence: CASSLSGTSANYGYTF. The CDR3, as DNA: TGTGCCAGCAGCCTCTCCGGGACAAGCGCTAACTATGGCTACACCTTC.

The chain's CDR3 is CSDAGSLSYYGYTF. In nucleotides, the CDR3 is TGCAGCGATGCAGGGTCCTTATCCTACTATGGCTACACCTTC. V gene TRBV29-1 combines with J gene TRBJ1-2, with a tentative D call TRBD1 (5 bases). Germline V CDR1 and CDR2: SQVTM, ANQGSEA. This CDR3 is built from 14 residues. V was trimmed by 7 bases and J by 3 bases, leaving 18 bases between them.

The chain carries TRBV5-1 and TRBJ2-2, with TRBD1 matching 10 bases. The germline V gene encodes CDR1 SGHRS and CDR2 YFSETQ. The CDR3 is made up of 16 amino acids. V gave up 4 bases and J gave up 5 bases; unmatched junction bases: 8. CDR3 residues: CASSQRQGATTGELFF. The CDR3 nucleotides are TGCGCCAGCAGCCAGCGACAGGGGGCTACGACCGGGGAGCTGTTTTTT. The full variable domain, rest sourced from reference TRBV5-1 and TRBJ2-2, is KAGVTQTPRYLIKTRGQQVTLSCSPISGHRSVSWYQQTPGQGLQFLFEYFSETQRNKGNFPGRFSGRQFSNSRSEMNVSTLELGDSALYLCASSQRQGATTGELFFGEGSRLTVL.

CDR3 in amino acids: CASSVPAREEFSGELFF. Here the CDR3 DNA reads TGTGCCAGCAGCGTACCCGCCCGGGAAGAATTTTCCGGGGAGCTGTTTTTT. The chain is built from TRBV7-9 and TRBJ2-2; perhaps TRBD2 as D (5 bases). Germline V gene lookup returns CDR1 SEHNR and CDR2 FQNEAQ (reference sequence). The germline V and J ends were trimmed by 5 bases and 6 bases, with 22 bases remaining between them. The length of the CDR3 is 17 residues.

This clone was recorded a few times. The chain combines TRBV19 with TRBJ1-5; 8 positions match TRBD1. The V gene end was trimmed by 6 bases and the J gene end by 7 bases; junction bases not matched to a gene: 8. The CDR3 spans 14 residues. Germline CDR1 and CDR2: LNHDA and SQIVND (reference sequence). The CDR3 protein is CASSGQGLGQPQHF. Here the CDR3 DNA reads TGTGCCAGTAGCGGACAGGGATTAGGGCAGCCCCAGCATTTT.

This chain links TRBV27 with TRBJ2-7; 10 bases map to TRBD1. V lost 3 bases, J lost 1 base, and 12 bases stayed unmatched. Germline V gives CDR1 MNHEY, CDR2 SMNVEV (reference sequence). The CDR3 totals 18 residues. In DNA form, the CDR3 reads TGTGCCAGCAGTTTGGCCCCCCTCGGACAGGGGGTTTCCTACGAGCAGTACTTC. Its protein product is CASSLAPLGQGVSYEQYF.

CDR3 in amino acids: CASSESGGFYNEQFF. The CDR3 DNA sequence: TGTGCCAGCAGTGAAAGCGGGGGGTTCTACAATGAGCAGTTCTTC. J is TRBJ2-1 and V is TRBV2; 9 bases align to TRBD2. The CDR3 spans 15 residues. Losses at the gene ends were 2 bases for V and 3 bases for J; bases not matched to a gene: 2. From germline, CDR1 is SNHLY and CDR2 FYNNEI.

The chain employs TRBV4-1 and TRBJ2-3, with a weak D call TRBD2 (7 bases). Per germline, CDR1 MGHRA and CDR2 YSYEKL. CDR3 length equals 15 residues. V lost 1 base to trimming and J lost 4 bases, with 12 bases between them. The chain's CDR3 is CASSQAGAGADTQYF. The CDR3 bases are TGCGCCAGCAGCCAAGCGGGGGCGGGGGCAGATACGCAGTATTTT.

The rearrangement joins TRBV5-4 to TRBJ1-2; a weak D match, TRBD1 (6 bases). Deletions cut 1 base from V and 8 bases from J, with 12 bases between. Germline CDR1 SGHNT, CDR2 YYREEE (reference sequence). The CDR3 has 13 residues. Here the CDR3 reads CASSLSQGRGYTF. The CDR3 DNA reads as TGTGCCAGCAGCTTGAGTCAGGGGCGAGGCTACACCTTC.

V and J are TRBV12-3 or TRBV12-4 and TRBJ2-1; 11 bases align to TRBD2. The J segment lost 9 bases and the V segment lost 6 bases, leaving 4 bases of the junction unmatched. The CDR3 is 13 amino acids. The CDR3 region is CASSPGLAAEQFF. The CDR3 nucleotides read TGTGCCAGCAGCCCGGGACTAGCGGCTGAGCAGTTCTTC.